This TCR beta chain was recorded in a study of beta chain features in type 1 diabetes. Study details: Cells sorted and examined across all samples totaled approximately 100,000,000.

Study-level findings and limits: Researchers report that Type 1 diabetes patients had moderately but significantly shorter TCRB CDR3s across all four CD4+ subsets.

Germline V gene sequence: CDR1 MNHEY, CDR2 SVGAGI. CDR3 length: 14 amino acids. Trimming shortened V by 10 bases and J by 2 bases, and 17 bases separated the two germline ends. cDNA synthesis used the whole RNA isolate, giving expressed TCRB sequences. Sequencing used immunoSEQ multiplex PCR; TCRdb keeps in-frame clones, though not all of them. Altogether 300,000 to 400,000 clones are present, around 8.5% being singletons, with the ten largest covering approximately 1%. This clone was counted between two and nine times. As yet, its antigen is unknown. Cells sorted by CD45RO/CCR7/CD25/CD127/CD95/CD27 comprised CD4+ naive, central memory, regulatory and stem cell-like memory cells.

This sequence originates from a man aged 25 to 40 with type 1 diabetes. The rearrangement joins TRBV6-5 to TRBJ2-5; weak D call: TRBD2 (6 bases). Input material: central memory CD4+ T cells from blood. The CDR3 spells CATGGPFQQETQYF. In DNA, the CDR3 is TGTGCCACTGGAGGGCCCTTTCAACAAGAGACCCAGTACTTC.